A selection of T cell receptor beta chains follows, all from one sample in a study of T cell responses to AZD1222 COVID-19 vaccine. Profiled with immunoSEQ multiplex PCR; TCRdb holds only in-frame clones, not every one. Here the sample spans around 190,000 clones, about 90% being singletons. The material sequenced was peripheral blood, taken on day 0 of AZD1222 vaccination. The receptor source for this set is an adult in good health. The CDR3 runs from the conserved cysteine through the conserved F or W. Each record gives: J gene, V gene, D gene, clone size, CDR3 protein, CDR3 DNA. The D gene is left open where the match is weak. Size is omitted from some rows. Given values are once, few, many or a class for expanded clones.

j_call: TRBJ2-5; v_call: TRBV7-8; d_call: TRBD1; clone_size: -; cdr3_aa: CASSLGQVQETQYF; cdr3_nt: TGTGCCAGCAGCCTCGGACAGGTCCAAGAGACCCAGTACTTC
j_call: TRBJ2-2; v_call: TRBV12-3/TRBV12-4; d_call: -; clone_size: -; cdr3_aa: CASSLGSTGELFF; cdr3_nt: TGTGCCAGCAGTTTAGGCTCCACCGGGGAGCTGTTTTTT
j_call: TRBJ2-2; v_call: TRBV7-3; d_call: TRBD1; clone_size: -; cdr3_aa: CASTQRTGRGTGELFF; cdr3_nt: TGTGCCAGCACCCAGAGGACAGGGAGAGGCACCGGGGAGCTGTTTTTT
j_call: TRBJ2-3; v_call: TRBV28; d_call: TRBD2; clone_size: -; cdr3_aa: CASSLLAGRTDTQYF; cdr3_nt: TGTGCCAGCAGTTTACTAGCGGGTCGCACAGATACGCAGTATTTT
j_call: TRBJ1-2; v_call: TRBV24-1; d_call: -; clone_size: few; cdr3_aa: CATSAQGSGYTF; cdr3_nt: TGTGCCACCAGTGCGCAGGGTAGTGGCTACACCTTC
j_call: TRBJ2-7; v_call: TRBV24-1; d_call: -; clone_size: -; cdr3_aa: CATSGSGLGGEQYF; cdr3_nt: TGTGCCACCAGCGGTAGCGGACTGGGGGGCGAGCAGTACTTC
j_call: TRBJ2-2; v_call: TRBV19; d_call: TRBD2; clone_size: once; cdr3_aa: CASSISSGRGTGELFF; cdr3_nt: TGTGCCAGTAGTATTTCTAGCGGGAGGGGCACCGGGGAGCTGTTTTTT
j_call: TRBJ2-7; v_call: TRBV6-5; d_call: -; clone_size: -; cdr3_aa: CASSYGVGISSYEQYF; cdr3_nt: TGTGCCAGCAGTTACGGAGTAGGCATCTCGTCCTACGAGCAGTACTTC
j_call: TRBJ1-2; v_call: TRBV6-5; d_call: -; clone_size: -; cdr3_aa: CASSTQIPNYGYTF; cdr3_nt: TGTGCCAGCAGCACACAGATCCCTAACTATGGCTACACCTTC
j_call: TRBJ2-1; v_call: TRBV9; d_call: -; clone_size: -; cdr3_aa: CASSVADVYNEQFF; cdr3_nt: TGTGCCAGCAGCGTAGCGGACGTTTACAATGAGCAGTTCTTC
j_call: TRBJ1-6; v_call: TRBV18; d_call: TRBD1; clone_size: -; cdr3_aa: CASEGDRGKDSPLHF; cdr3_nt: TGTGCCAGCGAGGGGGACAGGGGAAAAGATTCACCCCTCCACTTT
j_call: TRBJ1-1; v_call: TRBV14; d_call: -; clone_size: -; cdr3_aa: CASSQDGGSLDTEAFF; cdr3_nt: TGTGCCAGCAGCCAAGATGGCGGCAGCTTGGACACTGAAGCTTTCTTT
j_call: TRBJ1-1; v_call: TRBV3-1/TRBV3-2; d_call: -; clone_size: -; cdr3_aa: CASTPAASNTEAFF; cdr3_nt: TGTGCCAGCACCCCAGCGGCTTCGAACACTGAAGCTTTCTTT
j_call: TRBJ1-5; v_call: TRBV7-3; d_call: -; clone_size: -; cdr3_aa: CASSLMSNQPQHF; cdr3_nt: TGTGCCAGCAGCTTAATGTCTAATCAGCCCCAGCATTTT
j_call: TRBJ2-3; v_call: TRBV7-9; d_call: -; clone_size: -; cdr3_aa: CASSPQRSSDTQYF; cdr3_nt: TGTGCCAGCAGCCCACAAAGGTCATCAGATACGCAGTATTTT
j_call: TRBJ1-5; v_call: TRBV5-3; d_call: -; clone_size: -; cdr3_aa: CARSLTGGGNQPQHF; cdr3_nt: TGTGCCAGAAGCTTAACAGGCGGTGGCAATCAGCCCCAGCATTTT
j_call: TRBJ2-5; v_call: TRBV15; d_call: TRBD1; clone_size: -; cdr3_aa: CATSRDGWSGQEDQETQYF; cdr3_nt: TGTGCCACCAGCAGAGATGGGTGGAGCGGACAGGAAGACCAAGAGACCCAGTACTTC
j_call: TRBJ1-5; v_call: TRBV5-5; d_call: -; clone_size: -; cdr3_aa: CASSLVEGRVSNQPQHF; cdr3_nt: TGTGCCAGCAGCTTGGTCGAGGGCCGGGTTTCCAATCAGCCCCAGCATTTT
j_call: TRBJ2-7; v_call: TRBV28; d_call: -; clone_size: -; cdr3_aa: CASSSDRTFFEQYF; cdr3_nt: TGTGCCAGCAGTTCTGACAGAACTTTCTTCGAGCAGTACTTC
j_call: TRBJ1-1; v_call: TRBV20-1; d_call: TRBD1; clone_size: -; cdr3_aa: CSASRPRTGMNTEAFF; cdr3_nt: TGCAGTGCTAGTCGCCCTCGGACAGGGATGAACACTGAAGCTTTCTTT
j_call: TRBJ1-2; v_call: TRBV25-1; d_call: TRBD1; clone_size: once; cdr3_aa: CASSALTGVGYGYTF; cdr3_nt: TGTGCCAGCAGTGCCCTTACAGGGGTTGGCTATGGCTACACCTTC
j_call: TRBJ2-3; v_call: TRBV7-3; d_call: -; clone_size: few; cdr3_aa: CASSLRGVASSTDTQYF; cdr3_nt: TGTGCCAGCAGCTTAAGGGGGGTAGCGTCTAGCACAGATACGCAGTATTTT
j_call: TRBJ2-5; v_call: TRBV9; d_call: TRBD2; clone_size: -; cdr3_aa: CASNRGELETQYF; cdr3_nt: TGTGCCAGCAACCGGGGGGAATTAGAGACCCAGTACTTC
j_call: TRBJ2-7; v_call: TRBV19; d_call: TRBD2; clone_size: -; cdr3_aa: CASSLAGGSYEQYF; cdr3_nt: TGTGCCAGTTCCCTAGCGGGGGGGTCCTACGAGCAGTACTTC
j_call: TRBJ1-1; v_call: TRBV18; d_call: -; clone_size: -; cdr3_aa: CASSPPRTEAFF; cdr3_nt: TGTGCCAGCTCACCACCTAGGACTGAAGCTTTCTTT
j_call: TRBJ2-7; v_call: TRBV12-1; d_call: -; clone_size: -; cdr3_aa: CASSLPDEQYF; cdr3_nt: TGTGCCAGCAGCCTACCGGACGAGCAGTACTTC
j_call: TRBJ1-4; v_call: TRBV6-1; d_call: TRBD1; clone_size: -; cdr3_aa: CASSELKTGILTNEKLFF; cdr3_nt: TGTGCCAGCAGTGAACTAAAGACAGGGATCCTAACTAATGAAAAACTGTTTTTT
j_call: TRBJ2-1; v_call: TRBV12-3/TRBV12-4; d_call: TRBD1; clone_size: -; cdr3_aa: CASNQGTDEQFF; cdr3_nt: TGTGCCAGCAACCAGGGGACAGATGAGCAGTTCTTC
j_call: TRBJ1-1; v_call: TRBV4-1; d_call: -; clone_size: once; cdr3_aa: CASSPTGDANTEAFF; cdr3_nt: TGCGCCAGCAGCCCGACGGGGGATGCGAACACTGAAGCTTTCTTT
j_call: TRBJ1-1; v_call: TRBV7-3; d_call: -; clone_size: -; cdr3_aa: CASSFLGAGNTEAFF; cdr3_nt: TGTGCCAGCAGCTTTTTAGGGGCGGGGAACACTGAAGCTTTCTTT
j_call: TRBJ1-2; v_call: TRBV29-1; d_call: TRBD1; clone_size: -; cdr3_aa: CSGLGGNGYTF; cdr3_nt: TGCAGCGGCCTAGGGGGCAATGGCTACACCTTC
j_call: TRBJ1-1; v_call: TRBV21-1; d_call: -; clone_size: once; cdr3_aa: CASSPWTGNTEAFF; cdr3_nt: TGTGCCAGCAGCCCTTGGACAGGGAACACTGAAGCTTTCTTT
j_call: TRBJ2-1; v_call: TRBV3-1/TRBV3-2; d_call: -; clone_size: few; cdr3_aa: CASSPQRAPYNEQFF; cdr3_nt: TGTGCCAGCAGCCCTCAGAGGGCCCCCTACAATGAGCAGTTCTTC
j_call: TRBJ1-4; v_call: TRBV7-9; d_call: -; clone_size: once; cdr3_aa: CASSPGQEGEKLFF; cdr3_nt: TGTGCCAGCAGCCCCGGGCAGGAGGGTGAAAAACTGTTTTTT
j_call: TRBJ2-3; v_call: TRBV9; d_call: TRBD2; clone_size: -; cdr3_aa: CASSPAAGGQTDTQYF; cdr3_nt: TGTGCCAGCAGCCCAGCGGCGGGAGGGCAAACAGATACGCAGTATTTT
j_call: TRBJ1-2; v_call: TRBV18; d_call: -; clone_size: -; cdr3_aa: CASSSERGGYGYTF; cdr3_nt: TGTGCCAGCTCATCCGAGAGGGGCGGGTATGGCTACACCTTC
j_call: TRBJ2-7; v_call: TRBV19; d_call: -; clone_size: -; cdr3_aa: CASSIGGDSYEQYF; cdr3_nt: TGTGCCAGTAGTATAGGTGGGGACTCCTACGAGCAGTACTTC
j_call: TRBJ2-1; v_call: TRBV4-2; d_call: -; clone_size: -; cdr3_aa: CASSQDRLPNEQFF; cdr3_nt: TGTGCCAGCAGCCAAGATAGGCTACCCAATGAGCAGTTCTTC
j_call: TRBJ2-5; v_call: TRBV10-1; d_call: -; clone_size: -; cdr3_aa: CASTLNGTPSSRGSGETQYF; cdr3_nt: TGCGCCAGCACCCTGAATGGGACACCAAGTTCGCGCGGGAGTGGGGAGACCCAGTACTTC
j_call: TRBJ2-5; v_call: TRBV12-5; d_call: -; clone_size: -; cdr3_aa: CASGLGHGDQETQYF; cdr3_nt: TGTGCTAGTGGTTTGGGACACGGCGACCAAGAGACCCAGTACTTC
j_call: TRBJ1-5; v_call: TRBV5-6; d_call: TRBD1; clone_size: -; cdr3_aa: CASSETGDLSNQPQHF; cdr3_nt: TGTGCCAGCAGCGAGACAGGGGACCTTAGCAATCAGCCCCAGCATTTT
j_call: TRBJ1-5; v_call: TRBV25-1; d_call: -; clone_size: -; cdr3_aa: CASSGDNQPQHF; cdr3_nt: TGTGCCAGCAGTGGCGACAACCAGCCCCAGCATTTT
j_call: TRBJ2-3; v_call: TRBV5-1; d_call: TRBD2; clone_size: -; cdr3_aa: CASSLSPGLAMDTQYF; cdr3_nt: TGCGCCAGCAGCCTATCACCGGGACTAGCGATGGATACGCAGTATTTT
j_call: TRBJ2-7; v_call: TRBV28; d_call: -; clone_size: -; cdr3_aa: CASSPRGTGSYEQYF; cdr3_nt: TGTGCCAGCAGCCCTCGTGGGACGGGTTCCTACGAGCAGTACTTC
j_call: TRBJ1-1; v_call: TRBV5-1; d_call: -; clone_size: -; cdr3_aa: CASSFGQGRTEAFF; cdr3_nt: TGCGCCAGCAGCTTCGGCCAGGGGAGAACTGAAGCTTTCTTT
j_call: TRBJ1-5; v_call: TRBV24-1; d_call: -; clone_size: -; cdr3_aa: CATSDVLDNQPQHF; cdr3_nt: TGTGCCACCAGTGATGTCTTGGACAATCAGCCCCAGCATTTT
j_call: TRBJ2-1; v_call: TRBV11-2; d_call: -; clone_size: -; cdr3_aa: CASSLDRGDGASEQFF; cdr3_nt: TGTGCCAGCAGCTTAGATCGTGGGGACGGAGCGAGTGAGCAGTTCTTC
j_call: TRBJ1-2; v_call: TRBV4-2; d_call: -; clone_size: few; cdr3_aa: CASSQDRLSYGYTF; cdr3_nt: TGTGCCAGCAGCCAAGATCGGCTAAGTTATGGCTACACCTTC
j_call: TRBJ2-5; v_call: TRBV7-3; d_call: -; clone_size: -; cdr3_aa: CASSLKGEGETQYF; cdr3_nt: TGTGCCAGCAGCTTAAAGGGGGAGGGAGAGACCCAGTACTTC
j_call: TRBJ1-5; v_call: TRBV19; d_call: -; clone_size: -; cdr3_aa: CASTRGRNQPQHF; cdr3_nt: TGTGCCAGTACGCGGGGGCGCAATCAGCCCCAGCATTTT
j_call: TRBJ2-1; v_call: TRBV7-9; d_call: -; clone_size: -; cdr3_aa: CASSLAPGLVVYNEQFF; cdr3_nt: TGTGCCAGCAGCTTAGCGCCTGGGCTAGTGGTATACAATGAGCAGTTCTTC
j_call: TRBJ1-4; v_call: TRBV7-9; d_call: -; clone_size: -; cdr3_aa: CASSLALSNRGEKLFF; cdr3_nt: TGTGCCAGCAGCTTAGCTTTGTCGAACAGAGGTGAAAAACTGTTTTTT
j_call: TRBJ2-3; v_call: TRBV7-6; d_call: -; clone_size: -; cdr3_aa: CASSLLQSGYF; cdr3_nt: TGTGCCAGCAGCTTACTCCAGAGTGGGTATTTT
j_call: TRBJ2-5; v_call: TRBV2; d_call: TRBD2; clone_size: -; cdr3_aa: CASTQEGGLAEETQYF; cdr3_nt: TGTGCCAGCACCCAGGAGGGTGGGCTAGCGGAAGAGACCCAGTACTTC
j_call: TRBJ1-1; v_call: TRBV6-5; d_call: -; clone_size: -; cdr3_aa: CASSYSDGQKNTEAFF; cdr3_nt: TGTGCCAGCAGTTACTCGGACGGACAGAAGAACACTGAAGCTTTCTTT
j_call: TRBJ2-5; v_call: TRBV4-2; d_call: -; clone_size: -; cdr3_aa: CASSQAGAQETQYF; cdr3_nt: TGTGCCAGCAGCCAAGCGGGAGCCCAAGAGACCCAGTACTTC
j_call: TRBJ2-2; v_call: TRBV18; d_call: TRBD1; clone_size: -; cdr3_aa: CASSPTGAGELFF; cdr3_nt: TGTGCCAGCTCACCAACAGGGGCCGGGGAGCTGTTTTTT
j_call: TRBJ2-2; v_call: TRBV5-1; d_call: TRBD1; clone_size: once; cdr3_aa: CASATDRAGELFF; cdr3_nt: TGCGCCAGCGCCACGGACAGGGCCGGGGAGCTGTTTTTT
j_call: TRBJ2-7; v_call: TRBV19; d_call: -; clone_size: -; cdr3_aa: CASSPTGTYEQYF; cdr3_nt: TGTGCCAGTAGCCCCACAGGGACCTACGAGCAGTACTTC
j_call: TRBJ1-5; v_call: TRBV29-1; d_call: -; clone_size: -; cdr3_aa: CSVVDNFGNQPQHF; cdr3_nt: TGCAGCGTTGTCGATAATTTCGGCAATCAGCCCCAGCATTTT